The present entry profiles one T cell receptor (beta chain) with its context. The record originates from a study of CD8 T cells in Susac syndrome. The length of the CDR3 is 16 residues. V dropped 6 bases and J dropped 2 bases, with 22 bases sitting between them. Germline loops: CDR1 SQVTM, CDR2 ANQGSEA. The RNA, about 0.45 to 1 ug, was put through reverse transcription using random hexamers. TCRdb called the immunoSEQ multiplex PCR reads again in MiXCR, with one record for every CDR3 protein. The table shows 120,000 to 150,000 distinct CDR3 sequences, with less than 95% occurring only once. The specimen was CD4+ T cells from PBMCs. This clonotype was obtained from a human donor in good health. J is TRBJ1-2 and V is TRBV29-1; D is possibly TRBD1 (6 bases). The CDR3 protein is CSVQGGRYRDNYGYTF. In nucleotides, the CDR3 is TGCAGCGTCCAAGGGGGACGTTACAGGGACAACTATGGCTACACCTTC.